The 17 T cell receptor beta chains below all came from one sample that was sequenced in a study of CXCR3-negative and CXCR3-positive naive CD8 T cells (dated by TCRdb to about 2019). TCRdb shows the sequencer as NextSeq 550. The Human TCR Profiling Kit (MiLaboratory) was used to make UMI-labeled 5' RACE TRB cDNA libraries. The reads underwent TCRdb reprocessing, giving one record for each CDR3 protein sequence and no DNA. The sample table on file contains over 80,000 distinct CDR3 sequences. Around 1.5% of the sample comes from the top ten. Sequences were obtained from naive CXCR3- CD8+ T cells from blood. In the paper's terms, the cell subset or site label means: CD45RO-CCR7+CD27+CD95- naive CD8+ T cells lacking CXCR3 (TNR3-). The receptors come from a human donor in good health. Some clones in this sample may be carry-over from other donors' samples.

The J gene is TRBJ2-7, the V gene TRBV29-1; the TRBD1 assignment by TCRdb is unverifiable without DNA. The CDR3 length is 13 residues. Germline V gene data show CDR1 as SQVTM and CDR2 as ANQGSEA. CDR3 loop: CSVGVQGAYEQYF.

The V call is TRBV28, the J call TRBJ2-2. The germline gives CDR1 MDHEN, CDR2 SYDVKM. The CDR3 is 14 residues long. The CDR3 loop reads CASSLFTETGELFF.

This chain uses TRBV29-1 with TRBJ2-2; TCRdb's assignment of TRBD1 cannot be checked, as there is no DNA. Germline V lookup: CDR1 SQVTM, CDR2 ANQGSEA. The CDR3 runs 15 residues. CDR3 loop: CSVEGGNANTGELFF.

The chain couples TRBV4-3 to TRBJ2-2; TCRdb names TRBD1, which stays unverified in the absence of DNA. The germline V gene encodes CDR1 LGHNA and CDR2 YSLEER. The CDR3 totals 17 residues. The CDR3 protein is CASSQDRDRGWTGELFF.

The V and J genes are TRBV29-1 and TRBJ2-3; checking the TCRdb D call of TRBD1 is not possible without DNA. The CDR3 spans 15 residues. Germline CDR1 SQVTM, CDR2 ANQGSEA. The CDR3 sequence is CSVEVTGGSTDTQYF.

The chain uses TRBV21-1 and TRBJ2-7; TCRdb returns TRBD1, unconfirmable since there is no DNA. TRBV21-1 is marked as a pseudogene. This CDR3 spans 17 amino acids. CDR3 amino acids: CASSTPSGTGFFHEQYF.

The rearrangement uses TRBV11-2 and TRBJ2-7. Germline CDR1 is SGHAT and CDR2 is FQNNGV. The CDR3 totals 15 residues. The CDR3 protein is CASSLVPRRGYEQYF.

J is TRBJ1-1 and V is TRBV5-1; without DNA, the TCRdb call of TRBD1 cannot be checked. CDR1 and CDR2 from the germline V gene are SGHRS and YFSETQ. The CDR3 is made up of 17 amino acids. CDR3 sequence: CASSLGQGVRTNTEAFF. Variable domain in full (rest from reference TRBV5-1 and TRBJ1-1): KAGVTQTPRYLIKTRGQQVTLSCSPISGHRSVSWYQQTPGQGLQFLFEYFSETQRNKGNFPGRFSGRQFSNSRSEMNVSTLELGDSALYLCASSLGQGVRTNTEAFFGQGTRLTVV.

The V call is TRBV7-9, the J call TRBJ2-7. The CDR3 spans 14 residues. Germline V lookup: CDR1 SEHNR, CDR2 FQNEAQ (reference sequence). This chain's CDR3 is CASSLAGINYEQYF.

The J gene is TRBJ2-7, the V gene TRBV5-1; without DNA, the TCRdb call of TRBD1 cannot be checked. The CDR3 is 17 amino acids. CDR1 is SGHRS and CDR2 is YFSETQ in the germline V gene. CDR3 loop: CASTPPVAGSASYEQYF.

The J gene is TRBJ2-1, the V gene TRBV24-1; checking the TCRdb D call of TRBD1 is not possible without DNA. The length of the CDR3 is 15 residues. The germline CDR1 and CDR2 sequences are KGHDR and SFDVKD. The CDR3 reads CATSDDRDQDNEQFF.

V and J are TRBV7-9 and TRBJ2-1; the TCRdb call, TRBD2, lacks DNA for checking. Germline loops: CDR1 SEHNR, CDR2 FQNEAQ (reference sequence). This CDR3 has 15 amino acids. CDR3: CASSSIAPPGTEQFF.

The chain couples TRBV19 to TRBJ2-7. CDR1 is LNHDA and CDR2 is SQIVND in the germline V gene (reference sequence). CDR3 size: 13 residues. This chain's CDR3 is CASSSDGAYEQYF.

The V and J genes are TRBV7-2 and TRBJ1-2; with no DNA, the TCRdb D assignment of TRBD1 cannot be verified. This CDR3 has 12 residues. The V gene's germline CDR1 is SGHTA and CDR2 FQGNSA. This chain's CDR3 is CASGQGNYGYTF. Filled out from reference TRBV7-2 and TRBJ1-2, the complete variable domain reads GAGVSQSPSNKVTEKGKDVELRCDPISGHTALYWYRQSLGQGLEFLIYFQGNSAPDKSGLPSDRFSAERTGGSVSTLTIQRTQQEDSAVYLCASGQGNYGYTFGSGTRLTVV.

The rearrangement joins TRBV10-3 to TRBJ2-2. There are 11 residues in the CDR3. CDR1 is ENHRY and CDR2 is SYGVKD in the germline V gene. The CDR3 reads CAISENGELFF.

V gene TRBV6-2 or TRBV6-3 combines with J gene TRBJ2-5; with no DNA, the TCRdb D assignment of TRBD1 cannot be verified. The CDR3 totals 13 residues. Germline CDR1 and CDR2: MNHEY and SVGEGT. CDR3 loop: CASSEDRDWDQYF.

The chain employs TRBV12-3 or TRBV12-4 and TRBJ1-1; TCRdb designates TRBD1, a call that cannot be tested without DNA. This CDR3 region has 15 residues. CDR3 protein: CASSQPSSQGPEAFF.